Listed below are T cell receptor beta chains from one sample, sequenced in a study of T-cell reconstitution after alpha-beta-depleted transplantation in children. TCRdb reprocessed the PCR reads with MiXCR, giving one entry per CDR3 protein. The sample yields a few hundred thousand distinct CDR3 sequences, roughly 27% seen once. This material consisted of PBMCs, taken before TCRalphabeta/CD19-depleted stem cell transplant. The receptors here all came from a boy in the first two years of life with Wiskott-Aldrich syndrome, due to receive a stem cell transplant. CDR3s include the opening cysteine and the closing phenylalanine or tryptophan. D genes are given only for firm matches. Not all rows give a size; the values are once, few, many and, for expanded clones, a class.

v_call,d_call,j_call,clone_size,cdr3_nt,cdr3_aa
TRBV29-1,NA,TRBJ2-5,NA,TGCAGCGTTGCCAGGGATTGGGAGACCCAGTACTTC,CSVARDWETQYF
TRBV3-1,TRBD1,TRBJ2-3,NA,TGTGCCAGCAGGCAGGGGGCCAGCACAGATACGCAGTATTTT,CASRQGASTDTQYF
TRBV5-8,NA,TRBJ1-4,few,TGTGCCAGCAGCTTACCGGTCCGGAATGAAAAACTGTTTTTT,CASSLPVRNEKLFF
TRBV5-1,NA,TRBJ2-3,NA,TGCGCCAGCAGCGCGGAGGCAGATACGCAGTATTTT,CASSAEADTQYF
TRBV29-1,NA,TRBJ2-4,NA,TGCAGCGCCAGGACGGTAAACATTCAGTACTTC,CSARTVNIQYF
TRBV7-6,TRBD2,TRBJ2-1,NA,TGTGCCAGCAGACTAACTAGCGGATTGTACAATGAGCAGTTCTTC,CASRLTSGLYNEQFF
TRBV5-1,TRBD2,TRBJ2-2,NA,TGCGCCAGCAGCTTGACTAGCGACACCGGGGAGCTGTTTTTT,CASSLTSDTGELFF
TRBV28,TRBD1,TRBJ2-7,few,TGTGCCAGCAGTTTGCCAGGGGGCCCTTCCGAGCAGTACTTC,CASSLPGGPSEQYF
TRBV29-1,NA,TRBJ2-1,few,TGCAGCGTTGAACCGCCTAGCGTCTATGAGCAGTTCTTC,CSVEPPSVYEQFF
TRBV20-1,NA,TRBJ1-5,NA,TGCAGTGCTAGGGCTCCAGGGGCATTTAATCAGCCCCAGCATTTT,CSARAPGAFNQPQHF
TRBV5-8,NA,TRBJ2-7,NA,TGTGCCAGCAAGCTCATCGGGATGGGAAGCTCCTACGAGCAGTACTTC,CASKLIGMGSSYEQYF
TRBV12-3/TRBV12-4,NA,TRBJ2-7,NA,TGTGCCAGCAGTTTAAAGGGCAACTACGAGCAGTACTTC,CASSLKGNYEQYF
TRBV27,NA,TRBJ2-1,NA,TGTGCCAGCACTTTACGATGGGGTGAGCAGTTCTTC,CASTLRWGEQFF
TRBV4-1,TRBD1,TRBJ1-2,NA,TGCGCCAGCAGCCAAGATGCGGGACAGGGCTATGGCTACACCTTC,CASSQDAGQGYGYTF
TRBV5-6,NA,TRBJ1-2,NA,TGTGCCAGCAGCCGTCCCGGGGTCGGCTATGGCTACACCTTC,CASSRPGVGYGYTF
TRBV24-1,TRBD2,TRBJ2-3,NA,TGTGCCACCAGTGACCGACTAGCGGGGGACACAGATACGCAGTATTTT,CATSDRLAGDTDTQYF
TRBV7-9,NA,TRBJ2-3,few,TGTGCCAGCAGCTTAGCTGGGTTGAGCCTCACAGATACGCAGTATTTT,CASSLAGLSLTDTQYF
TRBV20-1,TRBD1,TRBJ1-1,few,TGCAGTGCTAGGCCCAACAGGGGGCTGGGGAACACTGAAGCTTTCTTT,CSARPNRGLGNTEAFF
TRBV14,NA,TRBJ2-3,NA,TGTGCCAGCAGCCAAGATTTGGGGACTACAGATACGCAGTATTTT,CASSQDLGTTDTQYF
TRBV12-3/TRBV12-4,NA,TRBJ1-1,NA,TGTGCCAGCAGTTTTTTAGGGGCCTCCACTGAAGCTTTCTTT,CASSFLGASTEAFF
TRBV7-8,NA,TRBJ2-1,few,TGTGCCAGCAGCCCCCTCCCCTTGAGGGGATATTGGGACAATGAGCAGTTCTTC,CASSPLPLRGYWDNEQFF
TRBV12-3/TRBV12-4,NA,TRBJ2-7,NA,TGTGCCAGCAGTCCACCGTCCCCAGGTTGGCGCGAGCAGTACTTC,CASSPPSPGWREQYF
TRBV9,NA,TRBJ1-6,NA,TGTGCCAGCAGCGTAAAGGGGGTAACCAATTCACCCCTCCACTTT,CASSVKGVTNSPLHF
TRBV6-5,NA,TRBJ1-2,few,TGTGCCAGCAGTTATGGGGGGGGCTATGGCTACACCTTC,CASSYGGGYGYTF
TRBV5-1,TRBD1,TRBJ2-5,NA,TGCGCCAGCAGCCCACGGACAGGGATTAAGACCCAGTACTTC,CASSPRTGIKTQYF
TRBV20-1,TRBD1,TRBJ2-7,NA,TGCAGTGCTAGAGAAGGGACAGGGGGCTTCAACGAGCAGTACTTC,CSAREGTGGFNEQYF
TRBV29-1,TRBD1,TRBJ2-1,NA,TGCAGCGCGGAGACAGGGAGTCCAATCAATGAGCAGTTCTTC,CSAETGSPINEQFF
TRBV5-1,NA,TRBJ1-1,NA,TGCGCCAGCTTGGGACAAAAGGGCACTGAAGCTTTCTTT,CASLGQKGTEAFF
TRBV20-1,NA,TRBJ2-3,NA,TGCAGGGCCTCAGGGACGGTTACAGATACGCAGTATTTT,CRASGTVTDTQYF
TRBV18,TRBD2,TRBJ2-7,NA,TGTGCCAGCTCTCCGAGACTAGCGGGAATCAACGAGCAGTACTTC,CASSPRLAGINEQYF
TRBV5-6,TRBD1,TRBJ1-1,NA,TGTGCCAGCAGCCTCCGGGACAGGGACGACACTGAAGCTTTCTTT,CASSLRDRDDTEAFF
TRBV5-1,NA,TRBJ2-1,few,TGCGCCAGCAGCTTGGTAGCGTTTGGTCTGGCTGAGCAGTTCTTC,CASSLVAFGLAEQFF
TRBV20-1,NA,TRBJ2-1,NA,TGCAGTGCTAGAGCAGTGGGGGCTGAGCAGTTCTTC,CSARAVGAEQFF
TRBV29-1,NA,TRBJ2-3,few,TGCAGCGTTGAACGCAGCCTCACAGATACGCAGTATTTT,CSVERSLTDTQYF
TRBV12-3/TRBV12-4,TRBD2,TRBJ2-5,NA,TGTGCCAGCAGTTTACGCGGCGGGGGGGCACAAGAGACCCAGTACTTC,CASSLRGGGAQETQYF
TRBV10-1,NA,TRBJ1-1,NA,TGCGCCAGCAGTGAGTCCTCCCAAGCTTTCTTT,CASSESSQAFF
TRBV6-5,TRBD2,TRBJ2-5,NA,TGTGCCAGCAGTTACAACGGGAGGGCACAGTACTTC,CASSYNGRAQYF
TRBV4-1,NA,TRBJ2-4,few,TGCGCCAGCAGCCAAGCAAGGGGGGGAGAGCCGGGGAACATTCAGTACTTC,CASSQARGGEPGNIQYF
TRBV20-1,NA,TRBJ2-1,NA,TGCAGTGCTAGGACAGCCTCCTTCAGCTCCTACAATGAGCAGTTCTTC,CSARTASFSSYNEQFF
TRBV29-1,NA,TRBJ2-3,NA,TGCAGCGGCGCTAAGGGGGGTTCGCAGTATTTT,CSGAKGGSQYF
TRBV7-2,TRBD2,TRBJ2-1,NA,TGTGCCAGTTTAGCGGGAGCGTACAATGAGCAGTTCTTC,CASLAGAYNEQFF
TRBV21-1,NA,TRBJ2-7,few,TGTGCCAGCAGCAAAGACCGGGACAGATCCTACGAGCAGTACTTC,CASSKDRDRSYEQYF
TRBV20-1,TRBD1,TRBJ1-1,NA,TGCAGTGCTAGAGATCTCGGGACAGGGGTCCCTGAAGCTTTCTTT,CSARDLGTGVPEAFF